This T cell receptor (beta chain) stems from a study of blood T cell repertoires in COVID-19. Study as a whole: Donors in the United States, Italy and Spain gave samples during acute or convalescent COVID-19.

Per the authors' pipeline: Reference gene primer amplification gave estimated nucleated cell counts. Generated by immunoSEQ multiplex PCR, the TCRdb table keeps only in-frame clones and is missing some. That table gives V, J and clone size, and the DNA gave D and trimming. The table includes about 220,000 clones, around nine tenths detected once. The CDR3 contains 14 residues. Germline CDR1 SGHNT, CDR2 YENEEA. V shed 1 base, J shed 3 bases, and the junction held 1 base outside the gene matches. The specimen sequenced was PBMCs or T cells enriched from blood (not recorded which). The source is a woman aged 45-60 years with acute COVID-19. The chain is built from TRBV11-3 and TRBJ2-7; TRBD2 matches at 9 bases. This chain's CDR3 is CASSLGAGGYEQYF. The CDR3, as DNA: TGTGCCAGCAGCTTAGGAGCGGGAGGCTACGAGCAGTACTTC.